Below, 17 T cell receptor beta chains from the same sample are listed, as sequenced in a study of blood T cell repertoires in COVID-19 (dated by TCRdb to about 2020). Preparation of the library involved the immunoSEQ multiplex PCR assay. Entries here come from immuneACCESS through TCRdb and include only in-frame sequences with V and J called. Some clones fail to appear in such tables; in the studies checked, an unresolved V gene covers under half of the shortfall, and the cause of the remainder is unknown. A total of about 300,000 clones appear in this sample, 84% of them only once. The ten largest account for 1.4% to 1.5% of the sample. Sequenced input: peripheral blood. The receptor source for this set is a human donor with COVID-19, enrolled during active disease. The donor label of this sample is uncertain.

This sequence joins TRBV30 and TRBJ2-7; the match to TRBD1 covers 8 bases. CDR1 is GTSNPN, CDR2 SVGIG, per germline (reference sequence). The CDR3 contains 11 residues. Trimming removed 2 bases from V and 9 bases from J; junction bases left unmatched: 3. CDR3 DNA sequence: TGTGCCTGGAGTCCAGGGGGCCCGCAGTACTTC. It translates to CAWSPGGPQYF.

This chain uses TRBV24-1 with TRBJ2-5; D gene unclear. Germline CDR1 is KGHDR and CDR2 is SFDVKD. The CDR3 totals 13 residues. The V and J ends lost 9 bases and 5 bases respectively, with 15 bases between them. The CDR3 loop reads CATSGAAWETQYF. CDR3 sequence (DNA): TGTGCCACCTCAGGCGCCGCGTGGGAGACCCAGTACTTC.

In the case of this clone: In the same sample, other DNA sequences code for this CDR3. The V call is TRBV2, the J call TRBJ1-1; 7 nucleotides align to TRBD1. Looked up from germline, CDR1 is SNHLY and CDR2 is FYNNEI. J was trimmed by 0 bases and V by 4 bases; bases with no gene match: 2. The CDR3 spans 14 residues. CDR3 in DNA: TGTGCCAGCAGTGCGGGACAGTTGAACACTGAAGCTTTCTTT. It translates to CASSAGQLNTEAFF. Combining the CDR3 with reference TRBV2 and TRBJ1-1 gives the whole variable domain EPEVTQTPSHQVTQMGQEVILRCVPISNHLYFYWYRQILGQKVEFLVSFYNNEISEKSEIFDDQFSVERPDGSNFTLKIRSTKLEDSAMYFCASSAGQLNTEAFFGQGTRLTVV.

This clone was recorded a few times. The chain is built from TRBV3-1 (or the pseudogene TRBV3-2) and TRBJ1-2, with TRBD1 identical over 9 bases. V lost 4 bases to trimming and J lost 6 bases; unmatched junction nucleotides: 6. Germline lookup yields CDR1 LGHDT and CDR2 YNNKEL (reference sequence). The CDR3 contains 14 residues. CDR3 sequence: CASSPTGGGHGYTF. The DNA for the CDR3 is TGTGCCAGCAGCCCCACAGGGGGCGGGCATGGCTACACCTTC.

This clone was recorded once. This chain connects TRBV5-8 to TRBJ1-3; possibly TRBD1 for D (5 bases). Trimming removed 4 bases at V and 0 bases at J, with 11 bases between. The germline CDR1 and CDR2 sequences are SGHTS and YDEGEE. This CDR3 contains 15 residues. CDR3 sequence reads: CASSPSRGSGNTIYF. CDR3 DNA: TGTGCCAGCAGCCCGAGTAGGGGCTCTGGAAACACCATATATTTT.

The rearrangement uses TRBV6-5 and TRBJ2-5; 11 bases match TRBD1. With 9 bases clipped from V and 5 bases from J, the junction kept 11 bases outside the gene matches. The CDR3 contains 15 residues. CDR1 MNHEY and CDR2 SVGAGI come from the germline V gene. The CDR3 DNA is TGTGCCAGTGATGGACAGGGGGCAGCTTGGGAGACCCAGTACTTC. Translating it yields CASDGQGAAWETQYF.

This clone showed up just a few times. The chain is built from TRBV6-5 and TRBJ2-7; 13 bases align to TRBD2. The V segment lost 6 bases and the J segment 6 bases; nucleotides outside the gene matches: 5. Germline V gives CDR1 MNHEY, CDR2 SVGAGI. The CDR3 contains 14 residues. CDR3 in amino acids: CASRGLAGAGEQYF. The CDR3 DNA reads TGTGCCAGCAGAGGACTAGCGGGAGCGGGCGAGCAGTACTTC.

This clone was recorded only once. The chain combines TRBV6-1 with TRBJ1-2; weak D call: TRBD1 (6 bases). Germline V CDR1 and CDR2: MNHNS, SASEGT. V lost 0 bases and J lost 10, with 15 bases in between. The CDR3 has 14 amino acids. In DNA form, the CDR3 reads TGTGCCAGCAGTGAAGCAGGGGACGGGACACTCTACACCTTC. Protein product: CASSEAGDGTLYTF.

The genes are TRBV9 and TRBJ2-3; D is unresolved. The CDR3 is 14 amino acids. The V gene lost 0 bases and the J gene lost 5 bases, with 10 bases spanning the gap. CDR1 is SGDLS and CDR2 is YYNGEE in the germline V gene. The CDR3, as DNA: TGTGCCAGCAGCGTAGGACACTTGGGAGATACGCAGTATTTT. Its protein is CASSVGHLGDTQYF.

The V and J genes are TRBV28 and TRBJ1-3; 7 bases line up with TRBD1. V was pared by 7 bases and J by 2 bases, with 5 bases of the junction left unmatched. This CDR3 is 14 amino acids long. The germline CDR1 and CDR2 sequences are MDHEN and SYDVKM. The CDR3 loop is CASTLGTAGNTIYF. CDR3 sequence (DNA): TGTGCCAGCACCCTAGGGACAGCTGGAAACACCATATATTTT.

The chain joins TRBV4-1 to TRBJ2-3, with D perhaps TRBD1 (6 bases). The CDR3 runs 16 residues. Per the germline V gene, CDR1 is MGHRA and CDR2 is YSYEKL. Trimming removed 3 bases from V and 2 bases from J, with 15 bases in between. CDR3: CASSHLQGLATDTQYF. The CDR3 coding sequence is TGCGCCAGCAGCCACCTACAGGGTCTGGCCACAGATACGCAGTATTTT.

The CDR3 DNA reads as TGCGCCAGCAGCAAAGGGACAGGGGATTTCGACGAGCAGTACTTC. Translating gives CASSKGTGDFDEQYF. V usage is TRBV5-1 and J usage is TRBJ2-7; TRBD1 matches 10 bases. The junction had 9 bases not matched to a gene; V was cut back by 4 bases and J by 5 bases. The CDR3 runs to 15 residues. CDR1 is SGHRS and CDR2 is YFSETQ in the germline V gene.

The V and J genes are TRBV19 and TRBJ2-1, with D possibly matching TRBD2 (6 bases). Germline V gives CDR1 LNHDA, CDR2 SQIVND (reference sequence). The CDR3 is 18 amino acids. V was clipped by 0 bases and J by 5 bases, with 20 bases between them. The CDR3: CASSIDRLRASVDNEQFF. CDR3 coding DNA: TGTGCCAGTAGTATAGACCGACTGAGGGCTAGCGTCGACAATGAGCAGTTCTTC.

The chain is built from TRBV15 and TRBJ1-2, with a tentative D call TRBD1 (5 bases). Germline assignment: CDR1 LNHNV and CDR2 YYDKDF (reference sequence). Trimming shortened V by 3 bases and J by 2 bases, and 10 bases separated the two germline ends. This CDR3 is built from 14 residues. CDR3 DNA: TGTGCCACCAGCAGTCTCAGGACAAACTATGGCTACACCTTC. Its protein product is CATSSLRTNYGYTF.

The CDR3 loop is CASSQHPFNGGEAFF. The CDR3 nucleotides read TGTGCCAGCAGCCAGCACCCATTTAACGGGGGTGAAGCTTTCTTT. This chain uses TRBV14 with TRBJ1-1, with D possibly TRBD1 on 5 matching bases. Germline V gene sequence: CDR1 SGHDN, CDR2 FVKESK. V was shortened by 3 bases and J by 7 bases, with 18 bases between the two germline ends. The CDR3 is 15 amino acids.

The rearrangement links TRBV5-6 to TRBJ2-1, with 9 bases fitting TRBD2. The J segment lost 4 bases and the V segment lost 2 bases, leaving 4 bases of the junction unmatched. The CDR3 spans 15 residues. The germline V gene has CDR1 SGHDT and CDR2 YYEEEE. CDR3 nucleotides: TGTGCCAGCAGCTTTGCGGGAGGGCTATACAATGAGCAGTTCTTC. This sequence encodes CASSFAGGLYNEQFF.

The chain recombines TRBV27 with TRBJ2-7; 8 bases map to TRBD1. After removal of 5 bases from V and 2 bases from J, the junction contained 5 bases not matched to a gene. CDR1 is MNHEY and CDR2 is SMNVEV in the germline V gene (reference sequence). The CDR3 totals 14 residues. The CDR3 loop reads CASSHPGQAYEQYF. CDR3 DNA sequence: TGTGCCAGCAGTCATCCGGGACAGGCCTACGAGCAGTACTTC.